Below are 20 T cell receptor beta chains sequenced from a single sample in a study of T cells in Graves' hyperthyroidism and ophthalmopathy. Authors of the study amplified TCR beta CDR3 regions from RNA transcripts. The HTBI primer set served for first-round RT-PCR of the TCR CDR3. MiXCR, applied by TCRdb to the multiplex PCR reads, yields one record per CDR3 protein. Of fewer than 450,000 distinct CDR3 sequences listed, around 15% are singletons. Sequences were obtained from blood. The receptor set was obtained from an older woman with Graves' ophthalmopathy.

This clonotype was recorded many times. The rearrangement uses TRBV5-1 and TRBJ2-3, with 7 bases matching TRBD2. Trimming cost V 5 bases and J 4 bases; bases outside gene matches: 7. Germline loops: CDR1 SGHRS, CDR2 YFSETQ. CDR3 length: 14 residues. The CDR3 is CASSLQGGADTQYF. DNA for the CDR3: TGCGCCAGCAGTCTCCAGGGAGGGGCAGATACGCAGTATTTT.

The sample holds many counts of this clonotype. The rearrangement joins TRBV18 to TRBJ1-1; D might be TRBD1 (6 bases). Germline loops: CDR1 KGHSH, CDR2 LQKENI. The CDR3 sequence is 13 residues long. Trimming stripped 4 bases from V and 5 bases from J, with 11 bases between. The CDR3 DNA is TGTGCCAGCTCACGCGGGGGGCATACTGAAGCTTTCTTT. Amino acids: CASSRGGHTEAFF.

This clonotype came up many times. V usage is TRBV6-2 or TRBV6-3 and J usage is TRBJ2-1; 7 bases match TRBD2. The CDR3 is made up of 14 amino acids. J lost 6 bases, V lost 5 bases, and 7 bases had no gene match. From germline, CDR1 is MNHEY and CDR2 SVGEGT. CDR3 residues: CASSPLAEPNEQFF. CDR3 sequence (DNA): TGTGCCAGCAGTCCTCTAGCGGAGCCCAATGAGCAGTTCTTC.

The chain has TRBV28 and TRBJ1-4; the D gene is possibly TRBD1 (6 bases). There are 15 residues in the CDR3. V shed 6 bases and J shed 2 bases, with 13 bases lying between them. Germline V gene lookup returns CDR1 MDHEN and CDR2 SYDVKM. The CDR3 DNA reads TGTGCCAGCAGCCTCCTGACAGGCACTAATGAAAAACTGTTTTTT. This sequence encodes CASSLLTGTNEKLFF. The full variable domain, completed using reference TRBV28 and TRBJ1-4, is DVKVTQSSRYLVKRTGEKVFLECVQDMDHENMFWYRQDPGLGLRLIYFSYDVKMKEKGDIPEGYSVSREKKERFSLILESASTNQTSMYLCASSLLTGTNEKLFFGSGTQLSVL.

This chain links TRBV24-1 with TRBJ2-1, with D perhaps TRBD1 or TRBD2 (6 bases each). The CDR3 covers 16 residues. CDR1 is KGHDR, CDR2 SFDVKD, per germline. V lost 4 bases and J lost 8, with 20 bases in between. This chain's CDR3 is CATSDPGGRWIYEQFF. The CDR3 DNA sequence: TGTGCCACCAGTGACCCTGGGGGGCGCTGGATCTATGAGCAGTTCTTC.

V gene TRBV12-3 or TRBV12-4 combines with J gene TRBJ2-2, with D maybe TRBD2 (6 bases). The CDR3 is made up of 16 amino acids. Between the trimmed V and J ends, which lost 6 bases and 1 base, there was a span of 15 bases. The chain's CDR3 is CASRRSGGMNTGELFF. CDR3 bases: TGTGCCAGCAGACGCTCGGGCGGGATGAACACCGGGGAGCTGTTTTTT.

This clonotype was observed many times. The J gene is TRBJ1-5, the V gene TRBV5-5, with D possibly matching TRBD1 (5 bases). Germline V gives CDR1 SGHKS, CDR2 YYEKEE (reference sequence). Between the trimmed V and J ends, which lost 4 bases and 9 bases, there was a span of 14 bases. CDR3 size: 13 residues. CDR3 sequence (DNA): TGTGCCAGCAGCACACAACAGGCAACGCCCCAGCATTTT. Its protein is CASSTQQATPQHF.

The chain recombines TRBV7-8 with TRBJ1-2; D is undetermined. Germline V gives CDR1 SGHVS, CDR2 FQNEAQ. The CDR3 sequence is 15 residues long. With 5 bases removed from V and 4 bases from J, the gap between germline ends came to 17 bases. CDR3 sequence reads: CASSLSGALPYGYTF. The CDR3 nucleotides read TGTGCCAGCAGCCTCTCCGGAGCACTCCCCTATGGCTACACCTTC.

In its sample, this clonotype was seen once. This rearrangement joins TRBV19 to TRBJ2-1; weak D call: TRBD2 (7 bases). The CDR3 contains 13 residues. From germline, CDR1 is LNHDA and CDR2 SQIVND (reference sequence). Trimming pared 6 bases from V and 9 bases from J, leaving 15 bases between. This chain's CDR3 is CASSVTGRVEQFF. CDR3 DNA: TGTGCCAGTAGCGTCACAGGGAGGGTTGAGCAGTTCTTC.

In its sample, this clonotype was seen many times. This chain joins TRBV5-1 and TRBJ2-3, with no clear D. In germline, CDR1 is SGHRS, CDR2 YFSETQ. Between the trimmed V and J ends, which lost 4 bases and 6 bases, there was a span of 12 bases. This CDR3 region has 13 residues. The CDR3 protein is CASSPRSGDTQYF. CDR3 coding DNA: TGCGCCAGCAGCCCCCGGAGTGGGGATACGCAGTATTTT.

This clonotype has a count of ten or more. The chain carries TRBV3-1 and TRBJ1-2, with D hard to call. This CDR3 comprises 14 residues. Germline V gene data show CDR1 as LGHDT and CDR2 as YNNKEL (reference sequence). The ends were cut back, 3 bases at V and 4 bases at J, with 12 bases in the middle. The CDR3 here is CASSHRDEGYGYTF. For the CDR3, the DNA is TGTGCCAGCAGCCACCGGGATGAGGGCTATGGCTACACCTTC.

This chain joins TRBV6-5 and TRBJ1-2; no firm D call. Trimming pared 2 bases from V and 2 bases from J, leaving 15 bases between. The CDR3 totals 16 residues. Germline CDR1 MNHEY, CDR2 SVGAGI. CDR3 loop: CASSYPGGNLNYGYTF. CDR3 bases: TGTGCCAGCAGTTACCCCGGTGGGAACTTGAACTATGGCTACACCTTC.

This clonotype was seen at least ten times. This CDR3 is CASSLGVAGSHEQFF. CDR3 coding DNA: TGTGCCAGCAGCTTAGGGGTAGCGGGAAGCCATGAGCAGTTCTTC. The genes are TRBV7-9 and TRBJ2-1, with 8 bases identical to TRBD2. CDR1 SEHNR and CDR2 FQNEAQ come from the germline V gene (reference sequence). V gave up 1 base and J gave up 8 bases; unmatched junction bases: 7. This CDR3 is 15 amino acids long. Complete variable domain (other parts from reference TRBV7-9 and TRBJ2-1): DTGVSQNPRHKITKRGQNVTFRCDPISEHNRLYWYRQTLGQGPEFLTYFQNEAQLEKSRLLSDRFSAERPKGSFSTLEIQRTEQGDSAMYLCASSLGVAGSHEQFFGPGTRLTVL.

A word on this clonotype: A much bigger clone sits one base away, suggesting this may be a read error. The rearrangement joins TRBV6-2 or TRBV6-3 to TRBJ2-7; 8 bases align to TRBD2. CDR1 and CDR2 (germline): MNHEY, SVGEGT. The CDR3 has 15 amino acids. The ends lost 8 bases at V and 5 bases at J; junction bases unmatched: 14. DNA for the CDR3: TGTGCCAGCCTGGCCGGACCAGCGGGAGATAACGAGCAGTACTTC. Amino acid sequence: CASLAGPAGDNEQYF.

The table lists this clonotype with a few counts. The chain employs TRBV4-1 and TRBJ2-2; D is unclear. Germline V CDR1 and CDR2: MGHRA, YSYEKL. The V and J ends lost 2 bases and 0 bases respectively, with 13 bases between them. The CDR3 extends over 17 amino acids. CDR3 coding DNA: TGCGCCAGCAGCCAAATCCCAACATCCGCGAACACCGGGGAGCTGTTTTTT. This sequence encodes CASSQIPTSANTGELFF.

This clonotype has ten or more counts. J is TRBJ2-2 and V is TRBV20-1, with TRBD2 as a possible D gene (6 bases). CDR3 length equals 17 residues. From germline, CDR1 is DFQATT and CDR2 SNEGSKA (reference sequence). V lost 5 bases to trimming and J lost 0 bases, with 19 bases between them. Here the CDR3 DNA reads TGCAGTGCTGGGATCGGGACTTACAATACGAACACCGGGGAGCTGTTTTTT. Encoded protein: CSAGIGTYNTNTGELFF.

In its sample, this clonotype was seen many times. CDR3 sequence (DNA): TGTGCCAGCAGTTTAGTTGGCGGGCAAGAGACCCAGTACTTC. It translates to CASSLVGGQETQYF. The V and J genes are TRBV28 and TRBJ2-5; a possible D gene is TRBD2 (5 bases). V lost 2 bases and J lost 2, with 9 bases in between. CDR3 length equals 14 residues. The germline gives CDR1 MDHEN, CDR2 SYDVKM.

This clonotype was observed at least ten times. The chain couples TRBV28 to TRBJ1-2, with D possibly matching TRBD1 (6 bases). The CDR3 is 15 residues long. Germline V CDR1 and CDR2: MDHEN, SYDVKM. V dropped 3 bases and J dropped 4 bases, with 15 bases sitting between them. CDR3 bases: TGTGCCAGCAGTTTGTCGGGGGGCCTTAGCTATGGCTACACCTTC. This gives the protein CASSLSGGLSYGYTF.

The rearrangement links TRBV28 to TRBJ1-6; D ambiguous. The CDR3 length is 12 residues. Deletions cut 8 bases from V and 5 bases from J, with 7 bases between. In germline, CDR1 is MDHEN, CDR2 SYDVKM. The CDR3 spells CASGLNNSPLHF. The DNA for the CDR3 is TGTGCCAGCGGACTAAATAATTCACCCCTCCACTTT.

J is TRBJ2-2 and V is TRBV19; 7 bases align to TRBD1. Trimming cost V 3 bases and J 7 bases; bases outside gene matches: 5. The CDR3 spans 14 residues. The germline gives CDR1 LNHDA, CDR2 SQIVND (reference sequence). The CDR3 protein is CASSIDRAIGELFF. CDR3 DNA sequence: TGTGCCAGTAGTATCGACAGGGCGATCGGGGAGCTGTTTTTT.